The 20 T cell receptor beta chains below come from one sample, sequenced in a study of CD8 T cells in Susac syndrome. Random hexamers were used to reverse transcribe about 0.5 to 1 ug of RNA. TCRdb redid the calling of the immunoSEQ multiplex PCR reads with MiXCR, one entry per CDR3 protein. The profile covers some 170,000 distinct CDR3 sequences, with roughly 94% appearing a single time and 0.1% taken by the ten largest. The specimen was CD4+ T cells from PBMCs. These receptors were collected from a human donor in good health.

V is TRBV30 and J is TRBJ2-1; D is possibly TRBD1 (6 bases). Trimming removed 7 bases from V and 6 bases from J, with 10 bases in between. Germline loops: CDR1 GTSNPN, CDR2 SVGIG (reference sequence). The CDR3 contains 11 residues. DNA for the CDR3: TGTGCCTCTGGACAGTCCAATGAGCAGTTCTTC. Translating gives CASGQSNEQFF.

The CDR3 DNA is TGCAGTGCTAGCCCGGGACAGGGGACAGGAAACACCATATATTTT. Its protein is CSASPGQGTGNTIYF. The chain uses TRBV20-1 and TRBJ1-3; 10 bases align to TRBD1. The CDR3 runs 15 residues. Germline trimming cut 3 bases from V and 4 bases from J; bases unmatched to any gene: 6. Per germline, CDR1 DFQATT and CDR2 SNEGSKA (reference sequence).

The sample holds one count of this clonotype. The rearrangement uses TRBV4-3 and TRBJ2-1; the D gene could be TRBD1 or TRBD2 (6 bases each). Per the germline V gene, CDR1 is LGHNA and CDR2 is YSLEER. This CDR3 region has 15 residues. V lost 1 base and J 5 bases, leaving 12 bases between the germline ends. The CDR3 loop reads CASSQGWGAHNEQFF. The CDR3 nucleotides are TGCGCCAGCAGCCAAGGATGGGGGGCCCACAATGAGCAGTTCTTC.

V and J are TRBV20-1 and TRBJ1-1; D gene uncertain. The CDR3 loop spans 11 amino acids. Per the germline V gene, CDR1 is DFQATT and CDR2 is SNEGSKA (reference sequence). Trimming left V 6 bases short and J 6 bases short, with 11 bases between. The CDR3 region is CSAPLGAEAFF. The CDR3 coding sequence is TGCAGTGCCCCCCTCGGCGCTGAAGCTTTCTTT.

This chain connects TRBV24-1 to TRBJ2-3; D gene ambiguous. The germline CDR1 and CDR2 sequences are KGHDR and SFDVKD. CDR3 length: 13 amino acids. Trimming cost V 6 bases and J 4 bases, with 10 bases left between them. The CDR3 nucleotides are TGTGCCACCAGTCTCGATCGCCCAGATACGCAGTATTTT. Amino acids: CATSLDRPDTQYF.

The genes are TRBV20-1 and TRBJ2-3; 8 nucleotides line up with TRBD2. The CDR3 length is 14 residues. Germline V CDR1 and CDR2: DFQATT, SNEGSKA (reference sequence). This chain's CDR3 is CRGSGAISTDTQYF. The CDR3, as DNA: TGCAGGGGTAGCGGGGCGATAAGCACAGATACGCAGTATTTT.

The genes are TRBV7-2 and TRBJ2-3; 9 nucleotides agree with TRBD2. The germline gives CDR1 SGHTA, CDR2 FQGNSA. The trim removed 2 bases at V and 2 bases at J, leaving 5 bases unmatched. This CDR3 spans 16 amino acids. This chain's CDR3 is CASSLKASGNTDTQYF. CDR3 sequence (DNA): TGTGCCAGCAGCTTAAAGGCTAGCGGGAACACAGATACGCAGTATTTT.

The V and J genes are TRBV5-4 and TRBJ1-2; 9 bases agree with TRBD1. With 4 bases clipped from V and 4 bases from J, the junction kept 8 bases outside the gene matches. CDR3 size: 15 residues. The germline CDR1 and CDR2 sequences are SGHNT and YYREEE (reference sequence). The CDR3 sequence: CASSRLGTGSYGYTF. The CDR3 nucleotides are TGTGCCAGCAGCCGATTAGGGACAGGGAGCTATGGCTACACCTTC.

The chain couples TRBV29-1 to TRBJ1-2; D is possibly TRBD1 (5 bases). The germline gives CDR1 SQVTM, CDR2 ANQGSEA. This CDR3 region has 10 residues. V lost 6 bases and J 5 bases, leaving 7 bases between the germline ends. CDR3 DNA sequence: TGCAGCGTCGCAGGGTATGGCTACACCTTC. As protein: CSVAGYGYTF.

This clonotype was seen a single time. The chain joins TRBV28 to TRBJ1-2, with no clear D. V was shortened by 5 bases and J by 8 bases, with 18 bases between the two germline ends. Germline values: CDR1 MDHEN, CDR2 SYDVKM. This CDR3 spans 14 amino acids. DNA of the CDR3: TGTGCCAGCAGTCTCCGTGGGTCTAGAAACGGCTACACCTTC. Protein sequence: CASSLRGSRNGYTF.

CDR3 DNA: TGTGCCAGCAGTTCAGGGGACCGGTCGCGGCAGTTCTTC. Amino acids: CASSSGDRSRQFF. The chain combines TRBV12-3 or TRBV12-4 with TRBJ2-1; tentatively, D is TRBD1 (6 bases). CDR3 length: 13 residues. Trimming took off 4 bases at V and 12 bases at J, with 16 bases between the two ends.

The chain couples TRBV20-1 to TRBJ2-2; D not certain. The CDR3 runs to 14 residues. V was trimmed by 7 bases and J by 2 bases, leaving 14 bases between them. Germline lookup yields CDR1 DFQATT and CDR2 SNEGSKA (reference sequence). CDR3 protein: CSVAGAANTGELFF. The DNA of the CDR3 is TGCAGTGTAGCCGGCGCGGCTAACACCGGGGAGCTGTTTTTT.

The chain has TRBV30 and TRBJ1-1; unclear D gene. V lost 3 bases and J 1 base, leaving 9 bases between the germline ends. The CDR3 loop spans 13 amino acids. CDR1 is GTSNPN and CDR2 is SVGIG in the germline V gene (reference sequence). DNA of the CDR3: TGTGCCTGGAGGATTTACAGGAACACTGAAGCTTTCTTT. It yields the protein CAWRIYRNTEAFF.

In this sample, this clonotype turned up once. V is TRBV28 and J is TRBJ2-7; D possibly corresponds to TRBD2 (6 bases). The V gene lost 8 bases and the J gene lost 12 bases, with 23 bases spanning the gap. Germline V gene sequence: CDR1 MDHEN, CDR2 SYDVKM. The CDR3 is 13 residues long. In DNA, the CDR3 is TGTGCCAGCGGCACTTTGACGGCGGGGCGTAGGTACTTC. Encoded protein: CASGTLTAGRRYF.

This rearrangement joins TRBV20-1 to TRBJ2-1; TRBD1 might be the D (6 bases). This CDR3 region has 17 residues. The V and J ends lost 3 bases and 0 bases respectively, with 18 bases between them. The germline V gene has CDR1 DFQATT and CDR2 SNEGSKA (reference sequence). The CDR3 DNA reads as TGCAGTGCTAGCGGTAGAAGGACAGAGAGCTCCTACAATGAGCAGTTCTTC. Translated: CSASGRRTESSYNEQFF.

The J gene is TRBJ1-2, the V gene TRBV20-1; D is perhaps TRBD1 (6 bases). Germline assignment: CDR1 DFQATT and CDR2 SNEGSKA (reference sequence). This CDR3 spans 14 amino acids. With 4 bases removed from V and 4 bases from J, the gap between germline ends came to 16 bases. The CDR3 sequence is CSATTRTDIYGYTF. In DNA, the CDR3 is TGCAGTGCTACCACCAGGACAGATATCTATGGCTACACCTTC.

The genes are TRBV7-9 and TRBJ2-5; D is perhaps TRBD2 (6 bases). CDR3 length: 11 residues. V gave up 5 bases and J gave up 9 bases, with 10 bases separating them. In germline, CDR1 is SEHNR, CDR2 FQNEAQ (reference sequence). The CDR3 sequence: CASSLGGAQYF. The CDR3, as DNA: TGTGCCAGCAGCCTGGGGGGTGCCCAGTACTTC.

J is TRBJ2-1 and V is TRBV29-1; the D gene is possibly TRBD2 (6 bases). The germline CDR1 and CDR2 sequences are SQVTM and ANQGSEA. V shed 6 bases and J shed 0 bases, with 15 bases lying between them. The CDR3 contains 15 residues. The CDR3 sequence is CSVKRAGSSYNEQFF. The CDR3 DNA reads as TGCAGCGTGAAAAGGGCGGGGAGCTCCTACAATGAGCAGTTCTTC.

The rearrangement uses TRBV29-1 and TRBJ1-1, with D unclear. The length of the CDR3 is 13 residues. V lost 5 bases and J 0 bases, leaving 10 bases between the germline ends. Germline V gives CDR1 SQVTM, CDR2 ANQGSEA. Here the CDR3 DNA reads TGCAGCGTTTCAACTCAGTTGAACACTGAAGCTTTCTTT. It translates to CSVSTQLNTEAFF.

The chain carries TRBV5-1 and TRBJ2-1; maybe TRBD1 (5 bases). The CDR3 contains 15 residues. Trimming took 0 bases from V and 4 from J, leaving 11 bases between them. Per the germline V gene, CDR1 is SGHRS and CDR2 is YFSETQ. The CDR3 region has the DNA TGCGCCAGCAGCTTGGTACAGGTGGGGTACAATGAGCAGTTCTTC. It specifies CASSLVQVGYNEQFF.